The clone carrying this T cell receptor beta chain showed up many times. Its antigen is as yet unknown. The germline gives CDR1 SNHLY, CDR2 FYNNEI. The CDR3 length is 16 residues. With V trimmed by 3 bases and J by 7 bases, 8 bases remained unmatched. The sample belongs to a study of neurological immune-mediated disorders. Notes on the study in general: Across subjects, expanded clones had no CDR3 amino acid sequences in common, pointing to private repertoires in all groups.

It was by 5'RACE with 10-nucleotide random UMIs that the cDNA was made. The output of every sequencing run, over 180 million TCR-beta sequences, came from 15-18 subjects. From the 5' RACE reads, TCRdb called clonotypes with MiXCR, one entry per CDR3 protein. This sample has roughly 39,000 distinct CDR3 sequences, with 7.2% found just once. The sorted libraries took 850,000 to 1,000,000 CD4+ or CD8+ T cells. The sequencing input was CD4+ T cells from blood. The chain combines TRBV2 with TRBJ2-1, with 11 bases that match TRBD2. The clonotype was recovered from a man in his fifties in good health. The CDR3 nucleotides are TGTGCCAGCAGTGATCCCACTAGCGGGAGTGAAAATGAGCAGTTCTTC. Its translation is CASSDPTSGSENEQFF.